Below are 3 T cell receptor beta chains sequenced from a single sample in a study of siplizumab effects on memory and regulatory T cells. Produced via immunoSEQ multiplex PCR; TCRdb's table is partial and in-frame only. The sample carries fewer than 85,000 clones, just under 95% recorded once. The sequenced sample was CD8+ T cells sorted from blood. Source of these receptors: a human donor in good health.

The CDR3 sequence is CSVEDGGRRYNEQFF. The CDR3 DNA sequence: TGCAGCGTTGAAGATGGCGGGAGAAGGTACAATGAGCAGTTCTTC. The rearrangement uses TRBV29-1 and TRBJ2-1, with 7 bases aligning to TRBD2. The germline V gene has CDR1 SQVTM and CDR2 ANQGSEA. Trimming cost V 0 bases and J 4 bases; bases outside gene matches: 6. CDR3 length: 15 residues.

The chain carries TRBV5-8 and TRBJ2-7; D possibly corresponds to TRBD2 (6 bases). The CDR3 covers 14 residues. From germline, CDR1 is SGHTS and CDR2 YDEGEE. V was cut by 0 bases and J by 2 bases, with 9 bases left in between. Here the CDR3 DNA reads TGTGCCAGCAGCTTGGGGGCGGGGACCTACGAGCAGTACTTC. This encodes CASSLGAGTYEQYF.

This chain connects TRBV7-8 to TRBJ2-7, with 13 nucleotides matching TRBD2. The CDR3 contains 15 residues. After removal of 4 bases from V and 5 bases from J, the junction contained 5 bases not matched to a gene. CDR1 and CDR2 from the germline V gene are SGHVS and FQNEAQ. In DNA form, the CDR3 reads TGTGCCAGCAGCTCCTCCGGGACTAGCGGGAACGAGCAGTACTTC. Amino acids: CASSSSGTSGNEQYF.